This TCR beta chain was recorded in a study of blood T cell repertoires in COVID-19. The CDR3 has 18 residues. Trimming removed 5 bases from V and 3 bases from J, with 21 bases in between. The germline V gene has CDR1 SGHRS and CDR2 YFSETQ. Under the authors' procedure: Estimation of nucleated cell counts relied on the amplification of reference gene primers. Repertoires were generated with immunoSEQ multiplex PCR, while TCRdb's copy carries only in-frame clones and drops some. That table gives V, J and clone size, and the DNA gave D and trimming. Among 150,000 to 180,000 clones listed, more than 85% were seen once.

The clonotype originates from a woman aged 65 to 85 with acute or convalescent COVID-19. Specimen: peripheral blood. The rearrangement joins TRBV5-1 to TRBJ1-6; perhaps TRBD1 as D (6 bases). CDR3 sequence reads: CASRPDSRPFNYNSPLHF. The CDR3 DNA sequence: TGCGCCAGCAGGCCGGACAGCCGACCGTTTAACTATAATTCACCCCTCCACTTT.